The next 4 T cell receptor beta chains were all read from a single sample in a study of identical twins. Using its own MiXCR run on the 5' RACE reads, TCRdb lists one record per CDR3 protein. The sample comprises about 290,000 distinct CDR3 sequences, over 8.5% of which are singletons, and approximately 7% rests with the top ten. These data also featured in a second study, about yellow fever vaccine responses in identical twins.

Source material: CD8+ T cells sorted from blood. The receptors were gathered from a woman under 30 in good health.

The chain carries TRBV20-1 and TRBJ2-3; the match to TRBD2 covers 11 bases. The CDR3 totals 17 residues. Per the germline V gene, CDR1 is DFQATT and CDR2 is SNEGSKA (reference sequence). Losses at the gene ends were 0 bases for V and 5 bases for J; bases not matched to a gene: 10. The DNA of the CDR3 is TGCAGTGCTAGAGATCCCTATAGCGGGAGGGCGGGAGATACGCAGTATTTT. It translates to CSARDPYSGRAGDTQYF.

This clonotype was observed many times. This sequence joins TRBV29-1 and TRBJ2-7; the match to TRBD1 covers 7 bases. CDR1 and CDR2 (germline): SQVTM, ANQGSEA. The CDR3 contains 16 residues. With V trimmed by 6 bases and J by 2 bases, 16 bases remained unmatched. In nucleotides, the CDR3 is TGCAGCGTAGGAAAAGCCGCGCGACAGGGAACCTACGAGCAGTACTTC. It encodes CSVGKAARQGTYEQYF.

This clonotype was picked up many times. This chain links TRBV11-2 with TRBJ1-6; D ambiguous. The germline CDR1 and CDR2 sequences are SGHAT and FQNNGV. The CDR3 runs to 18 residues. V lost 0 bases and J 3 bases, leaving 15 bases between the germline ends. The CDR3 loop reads CASSLDLGRKDYNSPLHF. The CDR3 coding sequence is TGTGCCAGCAGCTTAGATTTGGGCAGAAAAGACTATAATTCACCCCTCCACTTT.

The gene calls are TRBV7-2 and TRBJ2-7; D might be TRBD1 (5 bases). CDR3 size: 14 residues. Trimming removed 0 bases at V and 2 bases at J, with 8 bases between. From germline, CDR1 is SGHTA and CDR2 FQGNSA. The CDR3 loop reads CASSLADSPYEQYF. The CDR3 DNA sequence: TGTGCCAGCAGCTTAGCCGACAGCCCCTACGAGCAGTACTTC.